Each of the 9 T cell receptor beta chains below was sequenced from the same sample in a study of cytomegalovirus exposure and HLA in healthy donors. The PCR employed 60 Vbeta primers together with 13 Jbeta primers. Method: immunoSEQ multiplex PCR; TCRdb's copy keeps in-frame clones and lacks some. The sample lists roughly 77,000 clones, around a tenth occurring once. The sample taken for sequencing was PBMCs. These receptors were collected from a man in his sixties in good health and CMV-seropositive.

The chain joins TRBV5-1 to TRBJ1-2; D remains ambiguous. Between the trimmed V and J ends, which lost 0 bases and 0 bases, there was a span of 12 bases. Germline CDR1 and CDR2: SGHRS and YFSETQ. This CDR3 has 16 amino acids. As DNA, the CDR3 is TGCGCCAGCAGCTTGGGGCTAGCAGGAGCTAACTATGGCTACACCTTC. Protein sequence: CASSLGLAGANYGYTF.

The V and J genes are TRBV5-8 and TRBJ2-1; 14 nucleotides align to TRBD2. The ends lost 3 bases at V and 9 bases at J; junction bases unmatched: 5. Germline V CDR1 and CDR2: SGHTS, YDEGEE. This CDR3 region has 15 residues. The CDR3 is CASSSGLAGVGEQFF. CDR3 sequence (DNA): TGTGCCAGCAGCTCGGGACTAGCGGGAGTCGGTGAGCAGTTCTTC.

This clone has more than one count but fewer than ten. For the CDR3, the DNA is TGTGCCAGTACCCTGGGACAGCGAGATGGCTACACCTTC. This codes for CASTLGQRDGYTF. This chain joins TRBV19 and TRBJ1-2; 7 bases are shared with TRBD1. The germline V gene has CDR1 LNHDA and CDR2 SQIVND (reference sequence). This CDR3 is 13 amino acids long. V was pared by 7 bases and J by 6 bases, with 8 bases of the junction left unmatched.

A few counts support this clone. V usage is TRBV5-6 and J usage is TRBJ1-4; D not certain. V was clipped by 3 bases and J by 6 bases, with 18 bases between them. The CDR3 covers 16 residues. From germline, CDR1 is SGHDT and CDR2 YYEEEE. The CDR3 loop is CASSSPRAGADEKLFF. The CDR3 nucleotides are TGTGCCAGCAGCTCCCCGCGAGCGGGCGCCGATGAAAAACTGTTTTTT.

The chain recombines TRBV12-5 with TRBJ2-2; 10 nucleotides align to TRBD1. V lost 6 bases to trimming and J lost 5 bases; unmatched junction nucleotides: 9. Germline V gene data show CDR1 as LGHNT and CDR2 as FRNRAP. CDR3 length: 16 residues. This CDR3 reads CASGPGTGAGTGELFF. In DNA form, the CDR3 reads TGTGCTAGTGGCCCAGGGACAGGGGCAGGGACCGGGGAGCTGTTTTTT.

The chain carries TRBV28 and TRBJ1-1; D possibly corresponds to TRBD1 (5 bases). CDR1 is MDHEN and CDR2 is SYDVKM in the germline V gene. There are 14 residues in the CDR3. Trimming pared 5 bases from V and 1 base from J, leaving 11 bases between. CDR3 protein: CASSPPTGNTEAFF. CDR3 DNA: TGTGCCAGCAGTCCCCCCACAGGGAACACTGAAGCTTTCTTT. Together with reference TRBV28 and TRBJ1-1, the CDR3 gives the full variable domain: DVKVTQSSRYLVKRTGEKVFLECVQDMDHENMFWYRQDPGLGLRLIYFSYDVKMKEKGDIPEGYSVSREKKERFSLILESASTNQTSMYLCASSPPTGNTEAFFGQGTRLTVV.

The chain has TRBV6-1 and TRBJ2-5; 8 bases match TRBD2. With 8 bases clipped from V and 4 bases from J, the junction kept 6 bases outside the gene matches. The CDR3 length is 13 residues. CDR1 and CDR2 from the germline V gene are MNHNS and SASEGT. This CDR3 reads CASAPLAGETQYF. Written as DNA, the CDR3 is TGTGCCAGCGCGCCCCTAGCGGGAGAGACCCAGTACTTC.

This clone was picked up a small number of times. This chain joins TRBV19 and TRBJ1-2, with D possibly matching TRBD1 (5 bases). CDR1 LNHDA and CDR2 SQIVND come from the germline V gene (reference sequence). The CDR3 runs to 14 residues. The V gene lost 4 bases and the J gene lost 4 bases, with 13 bases spanning the gap. CDR3 coding DNA: TGTGCCAGTAGTAGCGACAGCGTTTTCTATGGCTACACCTTC. It specifies CASSSDSVFYGYTF.

This clone showed up just a few times. This sequence joins TRBV9 and TRBJ2-1; D possibly corresponds to TRBD1 (5 bases). Germline lookup yields CDR1 SGDLS and CDR2 YYNGEE. CDR3 length equals 15 residues. Trimming took off 2 bases at V and 6 bases at J, with 15 bases between the two ends. In DNA, the CDR3 is TGTGCCAGCAGCGTGGACATAACTCCCCCCAATGAGCAGTTCTTC. Translating gives CASSVDITPPNEQFF.